A selection of T cell receptor beta chains follows, all from one sample in a study of blood T cell repertoires in COVID-19. The assay was immunoSEQ multiplex PCR, and TCRdb's table has in-frame clones only and misses some. Altogether some 250,000 clones are present, over 75% being singletons, with the ten largest covering approximately 0.8%. The material sequenced was peripheral blood. The receptors were gathered from a woman aged 25 to 39 with acute or convalescent COVID-19. Each CDR3 is given with its conserved first and last residue. Each record gives: V gene, D gene, clone size, J gene, CDR3 DNA, CDR3 protein. A D gene is named only where the DNA matches it firmly. Some rows have no size entry. The others give once, few or many, or a class for an expanded clone.

V gene: TRBV3-1/TRBV3-2; D gene: NA; clone size: NA; J gene: TRBJ2-7; CDR3 DNA: TGTGCCAGCAGCCATCCTAGTCATGGAACCTACGAGCAGTACTTC; CDR3 protein: CASSHPSHGTYEQYF
V gene: TRBV18; D gene: NA; clone size: NA; J gene: TRBJ2-7; CDR3 DNA: TGTGCCAGCTCTCAAAACAGATACTACGAGCAGTACTTC; CDR3 protein: CASSQNRYYEQYF
V gene: TRBV15; D gene: TRBD1; clone size: NA; J gene: TRBJ2-3; CDR3 DNA: TGTGCCACCGGACAGGGGACAGATACGCAGTATTTT; CDR3 protein: CATGQGTDTQYF
V gene: TRBV11-2; D gene: TRBD2; clone size: NA; J gene: TRBJ2-7; CDR3 DNA: TGTGCCAGCAGTTTTAGGTCGCCTAGCGGCAGGGCCGAGCAGTACTTC; CDR3 protein: CASSFRSPSGRAEQYF
V gene: TRBV6-4; D gene: TRBD2; clone size: NA; J gene: TRBJ2-1; CDR3 DNA: TGTGCCAGCAGTGAAGAAGGCGGGAGGGCCTACAATGAGCAGTTCTTC; CDR3 protein: CASSEEGGRAYNEQFF
V gene: TRBV19; D gene: NA; clone size: NA; J gene: TRBJ2-7; CDR3 DNA: TGTGCCAGTAGTATAACGACAGGCGCCTCCTACGAGCAGTACTTC; CDR3 protein: CASSITTGASYEQYF
V gene: TRBV27; D gene: TRBD1; clone size: NA; J gene: TRBJ1-6; CDR3 DNA: TGTGCCAGCTGGCAGGGACAGGCCAATTCACCCCTCCACTTT; CDR3 protein: CASWQGQANSPLHF
V gene: TRBV19; D gene: NA; clone size: NA; J gene: TRBJ1-3; CDR3 DNA: TGTGCCAGTAGTGCACAGGGTATCCCCTTCTCTGGAAACACCATATATTTT; CDR3 protein: CASSAQGIPFSGNTIYF
V gene: TRBV6-1; D gene: NA; clone size: NA; J gene: TRBJ2-7; CDR3 DNA: TGTGCCAGCACTATGGAGGGACGTCAGCAGTACTTC; CDR3 protein: CASTMEGRQQYF
V gene: TRBV6-1; D gene: NA; clone size: NA; J gene: TRBJ1-3; CDR3 DNA: TGTGCCAGCACCCAGGGTTCTGGAAACACCATATATTTT; CDR3 protein: CASTQGSGNTIYF
V gene: TRBV5-6; D gene: TRBD1; clone size: NA; J gene: TRBJ1-4; CDR3 DNA: TGTGCCAGCAGCTTGGCATCGGGACAGGGCAAAAAACTGTTTTTT; CDR3 protein: CASSLASGQGKKLFF
V gene: TRBV14; D gene: NA; clone size: few; J gene: TRBJ2-2; CDR3 DNA: TGTGCCAGCAGCCAAGTCAGGACCGGGGAGCTGTTTTTT; CDR3 protein: CASSQVRTGELFF
V gene: TRBV11-3; D gene: TRBD2; clone size: NA; J gene: TRBJ2-1; CDR3 DNA: TGTGCCAGCAGCTTCCCCTGGACTAGCGGGAGGGCTAACGACAATGAGCAGTTCTTC; CDR3 protein: CASSFPWTSGRANDNEQFF
V gene: TRBV5-6; D gene: NA; clone size: NA; J gene: TRBJ2-7; CDR3 DNA: TGTGCCAGCAGCATACTAGGGAGCTCCTACGAGCAGTACTTC; CDR3 protein: CASSILGSSYEQYF
V gene: TRBV5-6; D gene: TRBD2; clone size: NA; J gene: TRBJ2-1; CDR3 DNA: TGTGCCAGCAGCTTAATTGGTGGTAGCGGGCACTACAATGAGCAGTTCTTC; CDR3 protein: CASSLIGGSGHYNEQFF
V gene: TRBV3-1/TRBV3-2; D gene: TRBD2; clone size: once; J gene: TRBJ2-7; CDR3 DNA: TGTGCCAGCAGCCAAGATCGGGGCGGGAGCTACGAGCAGTACTTC; CDR3 protein: CASSQDRGGSYEQYF
V gene: TRBV29-1; D gene: NA; clone size: NA; J gene: TRBJ2-3; CDR3 DNA: TGCAGCGTTGATGGGGCTACCACAGATACGCAGTATTTT; CDR3 protein: CSVDGATTDTQYF
V gene: TRBV3-1/TRBV3-2; D gene: NA; clone size: NA; J gene: TRBJ1-2; CDR3 DNA: TGTGCCAGCAGCCTCGGAGAGAACTATGGCTACACCTTC; CDR3 protein: CASSLGENYGYTF
V gene: TRBV11-2; D gene: TRBD1; clone size: NA; J gene: TRBJ1-1; CDR3 DNA: TGTGCCAGCAGCATCACAGGGGGCCCTGAAGCTTTCTTT; CDR3 protein: CASSITGGPEAFF
V gene: TRBV4-1; D gene: TRBD2; clone size: NA; J gene: TRBJ2-3; CDR3 DNA: TGCGCCAGCAGCCAAGGGCGGGAGGGGACAGATACGCAGTATTTT; CDR3 protein: CASSQGREGTDTQYF
V gene: TRBV6-1; D gene: NA; clone size: NA; J gene: TRBJ1-2; CDR3 DNA: TGTGCCAGCAGTGACGTGGGCAGTGCTAACTATGGCTACACCTTC; CDR3 protein: CASSDVGSANYGYTF
V gene: TRBV4-3; D gene: TRBD2; clone size: NA; J gene: TRBJ2-1; CDR3 DNA: TGCGCCAGCAGCCAAGACCCCCGCGGGAGCTCCTACAATGAGCAGTTCTTC; CDR3 protein: CASSQDPRGSSYNEQFF
V gene: TRBV7-2; D gene: TRBD2; clone size: NA; J gene: TRBJ2-1; CDR3 DNA: TGTGCCAGCAGCTTAGTAGCGGGAAGGTACAATGAGCAGTTCTTC; CDR3 protein: CASSLVAGRYNEQFF
V gene: TRBV21-1; D gene: NA; clone size: NA; J gene: TRBJ1-3; CDR3 DNA: TGTGCCAGCAGCAACCTCGGGACACAGCCCGGAAACACCATATATTTT; CDR3 protein: CASSNLGTQPGNTIYF
V gene: TRBV3-1/TRBV3-2; D gene: TRBD2; clone size: few; J gene: TRBJ2-2; CDR3 DNA: TGTGCCAGCAGCCAACTAGCGGGAGGGTCTGGCGGGGAGCTGTTTTTT; CDR3 protein: CASSQLAGGSGGELFF
V gene: TRBV28; D gene: TRBD1; clone size: NA; J gene: TRBJ2-1; CDR3 DNA: TGTGCCGGCGGGGACAGGGGGACAGATGAGCAGTTCTTC; CDR3 protein: CAGGDRGTDEQFF
V gene: TRBV19; D gene: NA; clone size: NA; J gene: TRBJ1-1; CDR3 DNA: TGTGCCAGTAGTATATCGCAGGGGCGAACTGAAGCTTTCTTT; CDR3 protein: CASSISQGRTEAFF
V gene: TRBV9; D gene: TRBD2; clone size: NA; J gene: TRBJ2-1; CDR3 DNA: TGTGCCAGCAGCGGAGGACTAGCCAATGAGCAGTTCTTC; CDR3 protein: CASSGGLANEQFF
V gene: TRBV25-1; D gene: NA; clone size: NA; J gene: TRBJ1-2; CDR3 DNA: TGTGCCAGCAGTGAACGTCTGGAGATCGGCTACACCTTC; CDR3 protein: CASSERLEIGYTF
V gene: TRBV18; D gene: TRBD2; clone size: NA; J gene: TRBJ2-1; CDR3 DNA: TGTGCCAGCTCACCAAGTATGGGACTAGCGGGAGGAACCGGAAAGCAGTTCTTC; CDR3 protein: CASSPSMGLAGGTGKQFF
V gene: TRBV5-1; D gene: NA; clone size: NA; J gene: TRBJ2-7; CDR3 DNA: TGCGCCAGCAGCAGCCGGGAGCTCAATATACGGGAGCAGTACTTC; CDR3 protein: CASSSRELNIREQYF
V gene: TRBV5-1; D gene: TRBD2; clone size: NA; J gene: TRBJ2-7; CDR3 DNA: TGCGCCAGCAGCACAACCAGCGGGAGTGTGAACGAGCAGTACTTC; CDR3 protein: CASSTTSGSVNEQYF
V gene: TRBV6-1; D gene: TRBD1; clone size: few; J gene: TRBJ1-5; CDR3 DNA: TGTGCCAGCAGTGAGGACAGGGGATTGCAGCCCCAGCATTTT; CDR3 protein: CASSEDRGLQPQHF
V gene: TRBV5-6; D gene: NA; clone size: NA; J gene: TRBJ1-5; CDR3 DNA: TGTGCCAGCAGCGGGGGGACCCATCAGCCCCAGCATTTT; CDR3 protein: CASSGGTHQPQHF
V gene: TRBV2; D gene: TRBD2; clone size: NA; J gene: TRBJ2-1; CDR3 DNA: TGTGCCAGCAGTGGAGGGACTAGCAGGGCGGGGGAGCAGTTCTTC; CDR3 protein: CASSGGTSRAGEQFF
V gene: TRBV3-1/TRBV3-2; D gene: TRBD2; clone size: NA; J gene: TRBJ2-5; CDR3 DNA: TGTGCCAGCAGCCATGATCGACTAGCGGGTGTAGAGACCCAGTACTTC; CDR3 protein: CASSHDRLAGVETQYF
V gene: TRBV27; D gene: NA; clone size: NA; J gene: TRBJ1-2; CDR3 DNA: TGTGCCAGCAGTACTCTAACCACTCAAAGTTACAACTATGGCTACACCTTC; CDR3 protein: CASSTLTTQSYNYGYTF
V gene: TRBV11-3; D gene: TRBD1; clone size: NA; J gene: TRBJ1-2; CDR3 DNA: TGTGCCAGCAGCTTAGATTCTCGGGACAGGGAAAATGGCTACACCTTC; CDR3 protein: CASSLDSRDRENGYTF
V gene: TRBV3-1/TRBV3-2; D gene: NA; clone size: few; J gene: TRBJ2-1; CDR3 DNA: TGTGCCAGCAGCCAAGTCGGGGTGAGGCTCTTC; CDR3 protein: CASSQVGVRLF
V gene: TRBV19; D gene: NA; clone size: NA; J gene: TRBJ1-4; CDR3 DNA: TGTGCCAGTAGCAGGACAGCCGGTTCCGAAAAACTGTTTTTT; CDR3 protein: CASSRTAGSEKLFF
V gene: TRBV11-2; D gene: NA; clone size: NA; J gene: TRBJ2-3; CDR3 DNA: TGTGCCAGCAGCTTAGTTCAGGTGGTAGATACGCAGTATTTT; CDR3 protein: CASSLVQVVDTQYF
V gene: TRBV20-1; D gene: NA; clone size: NA; J gene: TRBJ2-3; CDR3 DNA: TGCAGTGGCGGGACCACAGATACGCAGTATTTT; CDR3 protein: CSGGTTDTQYF
V gene: TRBV9; D gene: NA; clone size: NA; J gene: TRBJ2-1; CDR3 DNA: TGTGCCAGCAGCGTAGGAGCTAGCACCTACAATGAGCAGTTCTTC; CDR3 protein: CASSVGASTYNEQFF